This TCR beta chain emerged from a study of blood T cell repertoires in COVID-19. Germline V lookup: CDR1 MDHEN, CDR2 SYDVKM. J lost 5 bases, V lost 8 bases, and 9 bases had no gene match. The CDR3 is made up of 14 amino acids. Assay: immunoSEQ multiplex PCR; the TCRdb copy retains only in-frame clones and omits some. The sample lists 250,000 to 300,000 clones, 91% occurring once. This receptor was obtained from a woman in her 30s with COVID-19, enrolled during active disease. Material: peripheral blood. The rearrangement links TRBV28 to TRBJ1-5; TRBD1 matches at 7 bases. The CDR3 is CASRGQVIHQPQHF. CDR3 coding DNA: TGTGCCAGCCGAGGACAGGTTATTCATCAGCCCCAGCATTTT.